This T cell receptor beta chain derives from a study of blood T cell repertoires in COVID-19. Whole-study context: PBMCs, B-cell-depleted T cells, or T cells were the source of the cDNA or gDNA that made up the material.

Original methodology: Estimated nucleated cell counts came from reference gene primer amplification. Sequencing was performed with immunoSEQ multiplex PCR; in TCRdb, only in-frame clones are kept and a portion is missing. The V and J calls and the clone size are those of that table, but D and trimming were determined from the DNA. Among approximately 150,000 clones, around 81% were seen once, and the ten largest hold about 11%. In this sample, this clone turned up once. Trimming left V 4 bases short and J 3 bases short, with 10 bases between. The CDR3 has 13 residues. Germline CDR1 reads SGHRS; CDR2 reads YFSETQ.

J is TRBJ1-2 and V is TRBV5-1; D may be TRBD1 (6 bases). Sample: peripheral blood. The clonotype was recovered from a man in his sixties with active or convalescent COVID-19. Here the CDR3 reads CASSETGYYGYTF. CDR3 DNA sequence: TGCGCCAGCAGCGAAACAGGGTACTATGGCTACACCTTC.